This T cell receptor beta chain was found in a study of T cell responses to AZD1222 COVID-19 vaccine. The method was immunoSEQ multiplex PCR; TCRdb's version includes in-frame clones alone and lacks a portion of them. The sample yields around 260,000 clones, approximately 93% seen once. V gave up 8 bases and J gave up 5 bases; unmatched junction bases: 8. Per the germline V gene, CDR1 is SNHLY and CDR2 is FYNNEI. This CDR3 has 14 residues. Specimen: peripheral blood, collected on day 0 of AZD1222 vaccination. The sequence was obtained from an adult in good health. This chain joins TRBV2 and TRBJ2-7, with TRBD1 identical over 11 bases. The CDR3 protein is CASGDRGRMDEQYF. DNA for the CDR3: TGTGCCAGCGGGGACAGGGGGAGAATGGACGAGCAGTACTTC. Combining the CDR3 with reference TRBV2 and TRBJ2-7 gives the whole variable domain EPEVTQTPSHQVTQMGQEVILRCVPISNHLYFYWYRQILGQKVEFLVSFYNNEISEKSEIFDDQFSVERPDGSNFTLKIRSTKLEDSAMYFCASGDRGRMDEQYFGPGTRLTVT.